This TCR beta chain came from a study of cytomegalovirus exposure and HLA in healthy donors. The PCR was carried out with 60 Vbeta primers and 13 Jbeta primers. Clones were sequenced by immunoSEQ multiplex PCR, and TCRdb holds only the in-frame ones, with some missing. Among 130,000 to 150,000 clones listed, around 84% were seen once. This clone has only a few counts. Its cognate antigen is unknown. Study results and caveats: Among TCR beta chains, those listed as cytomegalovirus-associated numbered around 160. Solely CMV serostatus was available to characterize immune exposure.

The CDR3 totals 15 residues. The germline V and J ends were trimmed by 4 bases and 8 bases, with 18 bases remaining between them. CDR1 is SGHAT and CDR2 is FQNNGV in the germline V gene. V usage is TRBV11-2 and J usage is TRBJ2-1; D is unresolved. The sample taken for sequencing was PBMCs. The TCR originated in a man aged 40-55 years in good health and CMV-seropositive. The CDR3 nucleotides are TGTGCCAGCAGCTCTCAGATTGCGCCTCGGGATGAGCAGTTCTTC. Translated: CASSSQIAPRDEQFF.